Presented here are 12 T cell receptor beta chains from one specimen sequenced in a study of blood T cell repertoires in COVID-19. Libraries were prepared by immunoSEQ multiplex PCR; TCRdb keeps only in-frame clonotypes and omits some of them. This sample carries over 110,000 clones, approximately 80% of them seen once, and the ten largest clones take 3% to 4.5%. Specimen: PBMCs or T cells enriched from blood (not recorded which). The receptors shown here come from a man in his forties or fifties in a cohort exposed to, infected with or recovered from COVID-19 (not recorded which).

The rearrangement uses TRBV30 and TRBJ2-5; D possibly corresponds to TRBD1 (5 bases). Germline assignment: CDR1 GTSNPN and CDR2 SVGIG (reference sequence). The CDR3 spans 12 residues. Trimming took off 0 bases at V and 5 bases at J, with 7 bases between the two ends. CDR3 protein: CAWSVNRETQYF. CDR3 DNA: TGTGCCTGGAGTGTAAACAGGGAGACCCAGTACTTC.

The chain employs TRBV9 and TRBJ1-6, with TRBD1 matching over 7 bases. Germline V gives CDR1 SGDLS, CDR2 YYNGEE. This CDR3 contains 15 residues. The V and J ends lost 4 bases and 6 bases, in that order; junction bases with no gene match: 7. The CDR3 here is CASSQRDSSNSPLHF. CDR3 nucleotide sequence: TGTGCCAGCAGCCAAAGGGACAGTAGTAATTCACCCCTCCACTTT.

The rearrangement joins TRBV11-3 to TRBJ2-5, with D maybe TRBD1 (8 bases). Trimming took off 3 bases at V and 7 bases at J, with 18 bases between the two ends. The CDR3 contains 15 residues. In germline, CDR1 is SGHNT, CDR2 YENEEA. CDR3 sequence: CASSFPQGGKGTQYF. In DNA form, the CDR3 reads TGTGCCAGCAGCTTCCCACAGGGGGGGAAAGGGACCCAGTACTTC.

This clone was found once. The chain recombines TRBV2 with TRBJ1-6; D remains ambiguous. This CDR3 spans 12 amino acids. The germline gives CDR1 SNHLY, CDR2 FYNNEI. The V end was cut by 2 bases, the J end by 13 bases, with 9 bases between. In nucleotides, the CDR3 is TGTGCCAGCAGTGAATCATTGGCTCCCCTCCACTTT. This gives the protein CASSESLAPLHF.

The rearrangement uses TRBV24-1 and TRBJ2-3, with D possibly TRBD2 on 5 matching bases. The CDR3 extends over 15 amino acids. Germline assignment: CDR1 KGHDR and CDR2 SFDVKD. V was cut by 3 bases and J by 2 bases, with 11 bases left in between. In DNA, the CDR3 is TGTGCCACCAGTGATACAGCGGAGCCCACAGATACGCAGTATTTT. Translated: CATSDTAEPTDTQYF.

The CDR3 DNA reads TGTGCCAGCAACTCCGGGGGGGAGGGTCGAGAGACCCAGTACTTC. Its translation: CASNSGGEGRETQYF. The rearrangement joins TRBV5-6 to TRBJ2-5; 8 nucleotides align to TRBD2. V lost 6 bases to trimming and J lost 4 bases; unmatched junction nucleotides: 11. Germline CDR1 reads SGHDT; CDR2 reads YYEEEE. The CDR3 has 15 residues.

In the case of this clone: This sample also contains other DNA sequences that code for the same CDR3. The rearrangement joins TRBV19 to TRBJ2-7; D unresolved. The germline V gene encodes CDR1 LNHDA and CDR2 SQIVND (reference sequence). This CDR3 contains 13 residues. V lost 5 bases to trimming and J lost 0 bases, with 8 bases between them. CDR3 region: CASSPTASYEQYF. In nucleotides, the CDR3 is TGTGCCAGTAGTCCAACAGCCTCCTACGAGCAGTACTTC.

This chain connects TRBV10-3 to TRBJ1-3, with D unresolved. Germline CDR1 reads ENHRY; CDR2 reads SYGVKD. V lost 4 bases, J lost 0 bases, and 7 bases lay in between. CDR3 length: 14 residues. CDR3 region: CAISGGVSGNTIYF. The CDR3 coding sequence is TGTGCCATCAGTGGGGGAGTCTCTGGAAACACCATATATTTT.

In its sample, this clone was seen a few times. V gene TRBV7-2 combines with J gene TRBJ2-3, with a possible D match to TRBD2 (5 bases). Germline V CDR1 and CDR2: SGHTA, FQGNSA. V lost 3 bases, J lost 12 bases, and 13 bases lay in between. The CDR3 runs 12 residues. The CDR3 region is CASSLDWEAQYF. In DNA, the CDR3 is TGTGCCAGCAGCTTGGACTGGGAAGCACAGTATTTT.

The J gene is TRBJ1-6, the V gene TRBV6-5; 7 bases line up with TRBD1. The CDR3 loop spans 13 amino acids. J was trimmed by 8 bases and V by 8 bases; bases with no gene match: 6. The germline V gene encodes CDR1 MNHEY and CDR2 SVGAGI. CDR3 DNA: TGTGCCAGCGCGGAGGGACAGTATTCACCCCTCCACTTT. Translating it yields CASAEGQYSPLHF.

The chain employs TRBV15 and TRBJ2-5; weak D call: TRBD1 (6 bases). Germline-derived CDR1 and CDR2 are LNHNV and YYDKDF (reference sequence). The CDR3 is 15 amino acids. Deletions cut 0 bases from V and 2 bases from J, with 10 bases between. Written as DNA, the CDR3 is TGTGCCACCAGCAGAGATCTAGACAGGCAAGAGACCCAGTACTTC. The encoded protein is CATSRDLDRQETQYF. Variable domain in full (rest from reference TRBV15 and TRBJ2-5): DAMVIQNPRYQVTQFGKPVTLSCSQTLNHNVMYWYQQKSSQAPKLLFHYYDKDFNNEADTPDNFQSRRPNTSFCFLDIRSPGLGDTAMYLCATSRDLDRQETQYFGPGTRLLVL.

This chain links TRBV6-2 or TRBV6-3 with TRBJ2-2, with 12 bases that match TRBD2. CDR1 MNHEY and CDR2 SVGEGT come from the germline V gene. With V trimmed by 6 bases and J by 5 bases, 4 bases remained unmatched. CDR3 length: 15 amino acids. CDR3 in amino acids: CASSRGTSGTGELFF. CDR3 sequence (DNA): TGTGCCAGCAGCCGCGGGACTAGCGGGACCGGGGAGCTGTTTTTT.